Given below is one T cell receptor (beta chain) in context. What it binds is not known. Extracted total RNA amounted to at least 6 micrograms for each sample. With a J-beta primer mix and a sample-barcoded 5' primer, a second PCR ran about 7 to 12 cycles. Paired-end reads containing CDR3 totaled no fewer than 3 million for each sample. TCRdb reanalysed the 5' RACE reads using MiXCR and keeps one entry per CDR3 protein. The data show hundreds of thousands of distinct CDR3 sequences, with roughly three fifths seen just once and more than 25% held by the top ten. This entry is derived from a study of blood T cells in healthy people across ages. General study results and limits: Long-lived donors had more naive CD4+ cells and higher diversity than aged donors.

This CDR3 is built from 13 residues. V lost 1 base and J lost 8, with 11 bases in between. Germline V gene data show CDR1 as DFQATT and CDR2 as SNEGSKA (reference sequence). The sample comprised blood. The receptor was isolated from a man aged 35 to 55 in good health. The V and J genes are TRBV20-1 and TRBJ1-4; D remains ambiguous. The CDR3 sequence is CSARGGFSEKLFF. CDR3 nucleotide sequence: TGCAGTGCTAGAGGGGGTTTTAGCGAAAAACTGTTTTTT.